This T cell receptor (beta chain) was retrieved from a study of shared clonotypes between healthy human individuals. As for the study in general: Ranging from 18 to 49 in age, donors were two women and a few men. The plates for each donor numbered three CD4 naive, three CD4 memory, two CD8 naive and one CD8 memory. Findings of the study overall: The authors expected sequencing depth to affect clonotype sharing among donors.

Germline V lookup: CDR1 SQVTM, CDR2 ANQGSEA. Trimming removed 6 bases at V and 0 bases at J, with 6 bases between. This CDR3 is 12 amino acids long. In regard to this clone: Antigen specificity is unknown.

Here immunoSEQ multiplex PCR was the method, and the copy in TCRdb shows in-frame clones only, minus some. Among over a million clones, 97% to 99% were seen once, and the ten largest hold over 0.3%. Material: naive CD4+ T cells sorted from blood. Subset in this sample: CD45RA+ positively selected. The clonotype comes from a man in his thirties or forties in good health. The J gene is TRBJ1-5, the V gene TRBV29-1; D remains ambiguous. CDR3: CSVAASNQPQHF. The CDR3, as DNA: TGCAGCGTGGCGGCTAGCAATCAGCCCCAGCATTTT.